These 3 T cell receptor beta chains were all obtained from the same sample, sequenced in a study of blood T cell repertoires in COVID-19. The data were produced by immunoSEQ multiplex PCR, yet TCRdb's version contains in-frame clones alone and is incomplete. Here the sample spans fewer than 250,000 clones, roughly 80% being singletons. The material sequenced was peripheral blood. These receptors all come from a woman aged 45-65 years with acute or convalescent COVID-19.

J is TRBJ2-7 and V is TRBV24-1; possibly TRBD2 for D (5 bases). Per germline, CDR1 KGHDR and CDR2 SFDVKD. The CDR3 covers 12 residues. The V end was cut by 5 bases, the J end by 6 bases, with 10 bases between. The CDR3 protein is CATSAEVGEQYF. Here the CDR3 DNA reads TGTGCCACCAGTGCGGAGGTAGGCGAGCAGTACTTC.

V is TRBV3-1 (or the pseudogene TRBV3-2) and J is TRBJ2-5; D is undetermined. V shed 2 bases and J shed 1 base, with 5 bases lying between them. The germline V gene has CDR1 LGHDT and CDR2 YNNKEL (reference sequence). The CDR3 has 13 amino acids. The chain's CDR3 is CASSQSGQETQYF. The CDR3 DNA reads TGTGCCAGCAGCCAATCAGGCCAAGAGACCCAGTACTTC.

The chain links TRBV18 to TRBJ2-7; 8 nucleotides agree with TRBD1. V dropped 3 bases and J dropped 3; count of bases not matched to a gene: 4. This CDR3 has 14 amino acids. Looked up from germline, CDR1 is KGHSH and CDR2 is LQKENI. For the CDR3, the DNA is TGTGCCAGCTCACCGAACGGACAGGGCTACGAGCAGTACTTC. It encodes CASSPNGQGYEQYF. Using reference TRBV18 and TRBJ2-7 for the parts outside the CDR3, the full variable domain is NAGVMQNPRHLVRRRGQEARLRCSPMKGHSHVYWYRQLPEEGLKFMVYLQKENIIDESGMPKERFSAEFPKEGPSILRIQQVVRGDSAAYFCASSPNGQGYEQYFGPGTRLTVT.